The source of this T cell receptor beta chain is a study of cytomegalovirus exposure and HLA in healthy donors. Study conclusions and caveats: When a later analysis was performed, an Asian-associated ancestry cluster reportedly had fewer N-insertions than the approximately 680-donor mean. In a later analysis, HLA-associated TCR beta chains were more clonally expanded than equally common others.

PCR was performed using 60 Vbeta and 13 Jbeta primers. Profiled with immunoSEQ multiplex PCR; TCRdb holds only in-frame clones, not every one. In the table there are about 160,000 clones, approximately 80% of which are singletons. As to this clone: The antigen remains undetermined.

This clonotype originated in a woman aged 25 to 39 in good health and CMV-seropositive. The sample comprised PBMCs.

CDR3 sequence reads: CASSSSVWEAIGNQPQHF. The CDR3 nucleotides read TGTGCCAGCAGCTCCAGTGTCTGGGAGGCGATAGGCAATCAGCCCCAGCATTTT. The chain recombines TRBV7-9 with TRBJ1-5; D gene uncertain. CDR1 and CDR2 from the germline V gene are SEHNR and FQNEAQ (reference sequence). The CDR3 loop spans 18 amino acids. Trimming cost V 4 bases and J 2 bases, with 21 bases left between them. The whole variable domain, filled in from reference TRBV7-9 and TRBJ1-5, reads DTGVSQNPRHKITKRGQNVTFRCDPISEHNRLYWYRQTLGQGPEFLTYFQNEAQLEKSRLLSDRFSAERPKGSFSTLEIQRTEQGDSAMYLCASSSSVWEAIGNQPQHFGDGTRLSIL.